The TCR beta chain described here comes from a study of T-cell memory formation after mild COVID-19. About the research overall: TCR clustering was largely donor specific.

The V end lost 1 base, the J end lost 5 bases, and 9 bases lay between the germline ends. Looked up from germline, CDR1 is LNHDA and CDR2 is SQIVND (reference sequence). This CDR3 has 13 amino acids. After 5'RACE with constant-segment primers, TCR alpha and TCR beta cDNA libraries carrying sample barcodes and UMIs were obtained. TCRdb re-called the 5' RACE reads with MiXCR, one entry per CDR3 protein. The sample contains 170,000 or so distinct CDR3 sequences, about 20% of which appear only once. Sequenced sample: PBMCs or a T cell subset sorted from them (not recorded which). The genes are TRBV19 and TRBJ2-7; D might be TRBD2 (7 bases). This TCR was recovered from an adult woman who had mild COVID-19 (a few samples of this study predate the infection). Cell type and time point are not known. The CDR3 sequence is CASSIGGGHEQYF. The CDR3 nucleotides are TGTGCCAGTAGTATAGGCGGGGGCCACGAGCAGTACTTC.